One sample yielded the 22 T cell receptor beta chains listed below, sequenced in a study of blood T cell repertoires in COVID-19. Measured with immunoSEQ multiplex PCR; TCRdb has only the in-frame clones, and not every one. The profile shows 65,000 to 90,000 clones, around 87% of them singletons. The material sequenced was peripheral blood. The receptors come from a woman between 45 and 60 years old with active or convalescent COVID-19.

The chain carries TRBV5-1 and TRBJ1-3, with D perhaps matching TRBD1 (6 bases). Trimming took 5 bases from V and 4 from J, leaving 13 bases between them. The CDR3 loop spans 14 amino acids. Germline V gene lookup returns CDR1 SGHRS and CDR2 YFSETQ. Here the CDR3 DNA reads TGCGCCAGCAGGAAAACAGGGTCCGGAAACACCATATATTTT. It specifies CASRKTGSGNTIYF.

V usage is TRBV4-3 and J usage is TRBJ1-3, with 7 nucleotides matching TRBD1. The junction had 10 bases not matched to a gene; V was cut back by 4 bases and J by 4 bases. The CDR3 sequence is 16 residues long. From germline, CDR1 is LGHNA and CDR2 YSLEER. This CDR3 reads CASSPETGTAGNTIYF. The CDR3 DNA sequence: TGCGCCAGCAGCCCAGAGACAGGGACGGCCGGAAACACCATATATTTT.

DNA for the CDR3: TGCGCCAGCAGTCAACCTGAAGGGGAGAACACTGAAGCTTTCTTT. Protein sequence: CASSQPEGENTEAFF. V is TRBV23-1 and J is TRBJ1-1; perhaps TRBD1 as D (5 bases). TRBV23-1 counts as an open reading frame of uncertain function. The CDR3 is 15 amino acids. Trimming cost V 2 bases and J 1 base, with 11 bases left between them.

This rearrangement joins TRBV6-6 to TRBJ2-7, with D maybe TRBD1 (6 bases). This CDR3 has 13 amino acids. Germline V gene lookup returns CDR1 MNHNY and CDR2 SVGAGI (reference sequence). With 2 bases removed from V and 3 bases from J, the gap between germline ends came to 8 bases. The CDR3 nucleotides read TGTGCCAGCAGTTACACGGACAGCTACGAGCAGTACTTC. Protein product: CASSYTDSYEQYF.

V usage is TRBV6-2 or TRBV6-3 and J usage is TRBJ1-1, with 8 bases aligning to TRBD1. After removal of 0 bases from V and 4 bases from J, the junction contained 7 bases not matched to a gene. CDR1 and CDR2 from the germline V gene are MNHEY and SVGEGT. This CDR3 has 16 residues. The CDR3 is CASSYSSDRGGTEAFF. The CDR3 DNA reads as TGTGCCAGCAGTTACTCATCCGACAGGGGAGGCACTGAAGCTTTCTTT.

The V and J genes are TRBV5-6 and TRBJ1-2, with D perhaps TRBD1 (5 bases). The ends were cut back, 4 bases at V and 5 bases at J, with 15 bases in the middle. Per germline, CDR1 SGHDT and CDR2 YYEEEE. This CDR3 contains 14 residues. Here the CDR3 reads CASSQPTVQYGYTF. The CDR3 region has the DNA TGTGCCAGCAGCCAACCGACAGTACAGTATGGCTACACCTTC.

The chain carries TRBV9 and TRBJ2-4; TRBD1 aligns across 8 bases. V lost 3 bases to trimming and J lost 6 bases; unmatched junction nucleotides: 8. Germline CDR1 SGDLS, CDR2 YYNGEE. The CDR3 is made up of 15 amino acids. The CDR3 DNA is TGTGCCAGCAGCGCCAAACCGGGACAGGTAAACATTCAGTACTTC. This gives the protein CASSAKPGQVNIQYF.

This rearrangement joins TRBV13 to TRBJ1-1; 8 bases are shared with TRBD1. CDR3 size: 16 residues. The V and J ends lost 2 bases and 6 bases, in that order; junction bases with no gene match: 11. Germline assignment: CDR1 PRHDT and CDR2 FYEKMQ (reference sequence). The CDR3 bases are TGTGCCAGCAGCTTATATGCAGGGGGCGTCGTCCCTGAAGCTTTCTTT. The encoded protein is CASSLYAGGVVPEAFF.

The J gene is TRBJ1-5, the V gene TRBV12-5; D remains ambiguous. V was cut by 1 base and J by 8 bases, with 9 bases left in between. The CDR3 runs 13 residues. Germline lookup yields CDR1 LGHNT and CDR2 FRNRAP. CDR3 sequence: CASGLAPSEPQHF. CDR3 sequence (DNA): TGTGCTAGTGGTTTGGCCCCCTCGGAGCCCCAGCATTTT. The full variable domain, its missing parts supplied by reference TRBV12-5 and TRBJ1-5, is DARVTQTPRHKVTEMGQEVTMRCQPILGHNTVFWYRQTMMQGLELLAYFRNRAPLDDSGMPKDRFSAEMPDATLATLKIQPSEPRDSAVYFCASGLAPSEPQHFGDGTRLSIL.

This sequence joins TRBV13 and TRBJ2-1, with TRBD1 matching over 9 bases. There are 14 residues in the CDR3. CDR1 PRHDT and CDR2 FYEKMQ come from the germline V gene (reference sequence). Trimming removed 5 bases from V and 7 bases from J; junction bases left unmatched: 6. CDR3 in amino acids: CASSPRDRENEQFF. The CDR3 bases are TGTGCCAGCAGCCCCCGGGACAGGGAGAATGAGCAGTTCTTC.

This clone has a handful of counts. This rearrangement joins TRBV25-1 to TRBJ1-6; D is perhaps TRBD1 (5 bases). The CDR3 has 12 amino acids. The V gene lost 3 bases and the J gene lost 14 bases, with 11 bases spanning the gap. Germline assignment: CDR1 MGHDK and CDR2 SYGVNS. The CDR3 reads CASSDMAGALHF. For the CDR3, the DNA is TGTGCCAGCAGTGATATGGCGGGGGCCCTCCACTTT.

This clone has a handful of counts. The chain employs TRBV6-5 and TRBJ1-3, with TRBD1 as a possible D gene (6 bases). Germline CDR1 MNHEY, CDR2 SVGAGI. This CDR3 region has 14 residues. The germline V and J ends were trimmed by 5 bases and 6 bases, with 14 bases remaining between them. CDR3 residues: CASSPGQFVNTIYF. The DNA of the CDR3 is TGTGCCAGCAGTCCCGGACAGTTCGTAAACACCATATATTTT.

J is TRBJ2-7 and V is TRBV18; TRBD1 matches at 9 bases. The V and J ends lost 0 bases and 6 bases, in that order; junction bases with no gene match: 6. The CDR3 extends over 15 amino acids. Germline lookup yields CDR1 KGHSH and CDR2 LQKENI. DNA for the CDR3: TGTGCCAGCTCACCACCTGGACAGGGGTGGGGCGAGCAGTACTTC. Translation gives CASSPPGQGWGEQYF.

The chain recombines TRBV5-8 with TRBJ2-7; D is perhaps TRBD1 (6 bases). Trimming removed 2 bases from V and 1 base from J, with 19 bases in between. The CDR3 runs 17 residues. CDR1 and CDR2 (germline): SGHTS, YDEGEE. CDR3 in amino acids: CASSFWVGVDSSYEQYF. The CDR3 DNA reads as TGTGCCAGCAGCTTTTGGGTGGGGGTGGACAGTTCCTACGAGCAGTACTTC.

The chain joins TRBV18 to TRBJ1-2, with 9 bases that match TRBD1. CDR1 and CDR2 from the germline V gene are KGHSH and LQKENI. J lost 8 bases, V lost 4 bases, and 8 bases had no gene match. This CDR3 region has 14 residues. CDR3 sequence reads: CASSQVDRGDGYTF. Here the CDR3 DNA reads TGTGCCAGCTCACAAGTGGACAGGGGAGACGGCTACACCTTC.

The gene calls are TRBV30 and TRBJ1-1, with TRBD1 as a possible D gene (5 bases). This CDR3 region has 14 residues. Germline loops: CDR1 GTSNPN, CDR2 SVGIG (reference sequence). Trimming took 5 bases from V and 2 from J, leaving 15 bases between them. CDR3 in DNA: TGTGCCTGGGGGACCGGACAACTTAACACTGAAGCTTTCTTT. This encodes CAWGTGQLNTEAFF.

This clone appeared a single time. V is TRBV3-1 (or the pseudogene TRBV3-2) and J is TRBJ1-2; weak D call: TRBD1 (6 bases). The germline V gene encodes CDR1 LGHDT and CDR2 YNNKEL (reference sequence). The CDR3 runs 14 residues. The germline V and J ends were trimmed by 6 bases and 5 bases, with 16 bases remaining between them. CDR3 nucleotides: TGTGCCAGCAGACAGGGCCGAGGCCTATATGGCTACACCTTC. Translating gives CASRQGRGLYGYTF.

The rearrangement uses TRBV20-1 and TRBJ2-7; no definite D call. From germline, CDR1 is DFQATT and CDR2 SNEGSKA (reference sequence). The CDR3 loop spans 12 amino acids. V was clipped by 3 bases and J by 1 base, with 7 bases between them. The CDR3 DNA sequence: TGCAGTGCTAGTGGCCAGTCCTACGAGCAGTACTTC. Its protein is CSASGQSYEQYF.

The gene calls are TRBV4-1 and TRBJ2-1; D gene ambiguous. The V end was cut by 0 bases, the J end by 0 bases, with 12 bases between. Germline V CDR1 and CDR2: MGHRA, YSYEKL. There are 17 residues in the CDR3. CDR3 nucleotides: TGCGCCAGCAGCCAAGATGGGTGGGCGAGCTCCTACAATGAGCAGTTCTTC. The encoded protein is CASSQDGWASSYNEQFF.

This chain links TRBV2 with TRBJ1-1; 8 bases map to TRBD1. Germline V gene lookup returns CDR1 SNHLY and CDR2 FYNNEI. The length of the CDR3 is 11 residues. Germline trimming cut 6 bases from V and 6 bases from J; bases unmatched to any gene: 0. The CDR3 DNA is TGTGCCAGCAGCAGGGGGCCTGAAGCTTTCTTT. It specifies CASSRGPEAFF.

The chain joins TRBV6-2 or TRBV6-3 to TRBJ2-4; D may be TRBD1 (6 bases). The CDR3 is made up of 14 amino acids. The germline V gene has CDR1 MNHEY and CDR2 SVGEGT. Trimming stripped 6 bases from V and 3 bases from J, with 12 bases between. This chain's CDR3 is CASSRQEGKNIQYF. In DNA form, the CDR3 reads TGTGCCAGCAGCCGACAGGAAGGCAAAAACATTCAGTACTTC.

This clone showed up just once. The V and J genes are TRBV19 and TRBJ1-2; D is perhaps TRBD1 (5 bases). V was shortened by 2 bases and J by 8 bases, with 21 bases between the two germline ends. The length of the CDR3 is 16 residues. The germline gives CDR1 LNHDA, CDR2 SQIVND (reference sequence). CDR3 protein: CASSIRTMGLSRGYTF. For the CDR3, the DNA is TGTGCCAGTAGTATAAGGACGATGGGACTAAGTCGGGGCTACACCTTC.